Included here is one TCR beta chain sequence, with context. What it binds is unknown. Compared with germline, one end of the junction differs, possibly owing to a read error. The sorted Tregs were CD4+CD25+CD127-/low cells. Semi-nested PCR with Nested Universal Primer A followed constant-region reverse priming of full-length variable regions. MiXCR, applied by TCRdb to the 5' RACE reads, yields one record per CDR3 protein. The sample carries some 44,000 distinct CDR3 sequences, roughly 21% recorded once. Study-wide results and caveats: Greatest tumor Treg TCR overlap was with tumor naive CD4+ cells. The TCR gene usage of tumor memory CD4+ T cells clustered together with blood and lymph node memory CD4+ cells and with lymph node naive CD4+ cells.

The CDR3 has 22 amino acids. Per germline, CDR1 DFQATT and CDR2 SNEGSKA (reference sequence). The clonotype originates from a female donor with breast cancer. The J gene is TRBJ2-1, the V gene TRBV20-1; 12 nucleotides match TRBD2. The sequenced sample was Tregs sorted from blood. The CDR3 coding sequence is TGCAGTGCTCCACCCCGCGGCACCCCACTAGCGGGAGGACAACGATGGTACAATGAGCAGCTCTTC. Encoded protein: CSAPPRGTPLAGGQRWYNEQLF.